This note documents a single TCR beta chain sequence. Its specificity is unknown. This entry is derived from a study of cytomegalovirus exposure and HLA in healthy donors. The CDR3 is 14 residues long. V trimming: 7 bases; J trimming: 3 bases; junction bases outside the gene matches: 5. Per the germline V gene, CDR1 is SNHLY and CDR2 is FYNNEI. Findings and caveats of the study: In a later analysis, common viral pathogens appeared linked to several of the most significant clusters. Confirmation was obtained in vitro that a few CMV-associated chains are specific for CMV antigens.

PCR was performed using 60 Vbeta and 13 Jbeta primers. Only in-frame clones appear in the TCRdb table, and some are missing; sequencing was by immunoSEQ multiplex PCR. Of some 110,000 clones listed, around three quarters are singletons. The rearrangement joins TRBV2 to TRBJ1-5; 8 bases are a match to TRBD1. Material for sequencing was PBMCs. The receptor was isolated from an older woman in good health and CMV-seropositive. CDR3: CASKGQALNQPQHF. The CDR3, as DNA: TGTGCCAGCAAGGGACAGGCCCTCAATCAGCCCCAGCATTTT.